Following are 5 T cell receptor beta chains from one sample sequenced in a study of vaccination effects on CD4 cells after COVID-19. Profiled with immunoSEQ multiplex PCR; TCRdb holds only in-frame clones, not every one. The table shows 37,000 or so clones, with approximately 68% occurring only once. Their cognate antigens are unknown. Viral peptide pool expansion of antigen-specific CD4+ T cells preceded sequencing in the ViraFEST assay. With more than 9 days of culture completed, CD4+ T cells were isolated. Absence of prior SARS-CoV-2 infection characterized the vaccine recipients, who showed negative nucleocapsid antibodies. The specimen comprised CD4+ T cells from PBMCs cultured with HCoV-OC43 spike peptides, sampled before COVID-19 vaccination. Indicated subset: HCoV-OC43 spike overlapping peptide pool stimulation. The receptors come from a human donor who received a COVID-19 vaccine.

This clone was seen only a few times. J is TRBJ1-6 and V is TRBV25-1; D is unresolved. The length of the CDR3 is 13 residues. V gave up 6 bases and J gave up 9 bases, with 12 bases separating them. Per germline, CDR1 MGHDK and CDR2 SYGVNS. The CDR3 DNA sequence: TGTGCCAGCAGGGCCAAAGTTTTTTCACCCCTCCACTTT. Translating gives CASRAKVFSPLHF.

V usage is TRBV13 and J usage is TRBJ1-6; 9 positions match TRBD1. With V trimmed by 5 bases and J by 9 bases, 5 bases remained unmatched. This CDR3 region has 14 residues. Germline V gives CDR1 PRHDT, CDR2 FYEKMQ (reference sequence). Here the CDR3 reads CASSPRDRASPLHF. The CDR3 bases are TGTGCCAGCAGCCCGCGGGACAGGGCTTCACCCCTCCACTTT.

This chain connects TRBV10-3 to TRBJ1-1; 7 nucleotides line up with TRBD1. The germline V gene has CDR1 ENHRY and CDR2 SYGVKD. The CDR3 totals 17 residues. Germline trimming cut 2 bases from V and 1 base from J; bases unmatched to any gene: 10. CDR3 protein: CAISETELGQRNTEAFF. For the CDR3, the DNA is TGTGCCATCAGTGAGACTGAACTGGGACAGCGGAACACTGAAGCTTTCTTT.

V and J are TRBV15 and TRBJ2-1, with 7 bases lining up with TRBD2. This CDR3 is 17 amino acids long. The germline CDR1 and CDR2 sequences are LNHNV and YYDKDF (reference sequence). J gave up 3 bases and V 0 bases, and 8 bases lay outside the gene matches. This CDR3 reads CATSRDRRESYYNEQFF. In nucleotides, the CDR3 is TGTGCCACCAGCAGAGATCGGCGGGAGAGTTACTACAATGAGCAGTTCTTC.

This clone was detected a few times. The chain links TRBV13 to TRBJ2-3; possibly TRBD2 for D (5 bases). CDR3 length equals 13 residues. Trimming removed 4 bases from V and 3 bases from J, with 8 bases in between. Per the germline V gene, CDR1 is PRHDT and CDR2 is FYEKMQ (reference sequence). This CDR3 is CASSSAGTDTQYF. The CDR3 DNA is TGTGCCAGCAGCTCGGCGGGTACAGATACGCAGTATTTT.